This note documents a single T cell receptor (beta chain) sequence. Authors' data handling: Scientists estimated how many nucleated cells there were by amplifying reference gene primers. The protocol was immunoSEQ multiplex PCR, while the TCRdb copy is restricted to in-frame clones and leaves out a portion. The D gene and trimming were derived from the DNA, and the V and J assignments and clone size from that table. The sample consists of 150,000 or so clones, 65% to 90% of them appearing once. The data originate from a study of blood T cell repertoires in COVID-19. Unmatched junction bases numbered 5, after V lost 6 bases and J lost 0 bases. Germline V CDR1 and CDR2: SNHLY, FYNNEI. The CDR3 totals 14 residues.

This chain connects TRBV2 to TRBJ2-7, with TRBD1 matching over 7 bases. The sequence was obtained from a man aged 60 to 75 with acute or convalescent COVID-19. Sequenced input: peripheral blood. The CDR3 sequence is CASRGDSTSYEQYF. The CDR3 DNA follows: TGTGCCAGCAGGGGGGACAGTACCTCCTACGAGCAGTACTTC.